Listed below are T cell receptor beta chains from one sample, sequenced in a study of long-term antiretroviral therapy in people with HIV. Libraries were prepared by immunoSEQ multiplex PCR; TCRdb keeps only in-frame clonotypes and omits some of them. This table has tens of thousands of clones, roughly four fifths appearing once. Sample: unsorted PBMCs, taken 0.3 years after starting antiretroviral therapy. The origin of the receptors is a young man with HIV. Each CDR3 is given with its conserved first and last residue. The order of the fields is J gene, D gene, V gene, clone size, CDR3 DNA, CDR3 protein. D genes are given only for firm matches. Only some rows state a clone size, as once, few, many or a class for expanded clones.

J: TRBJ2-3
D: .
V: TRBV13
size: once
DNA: TGTGCCAGCTCGATTGGGACAGATACGCAGTATTTT
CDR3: CASSIGTDTQYF

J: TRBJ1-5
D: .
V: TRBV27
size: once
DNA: TGTGCCAGCAGTTTGTGGGGCCCCAATCAGCCCCAGCATTTT
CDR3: CASSLWGPNQPQHF

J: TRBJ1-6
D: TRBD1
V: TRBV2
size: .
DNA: TGTGCCAGCAGTGGGGACAGGTCTTCACCCCTCCACTTT
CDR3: CASSGDRSSPLHF

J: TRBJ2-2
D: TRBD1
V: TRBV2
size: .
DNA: TGTGCCAGCAGTTCTGGGCAGGGGGCTTATACCGGGGAGCTGTTTTTT
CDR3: CASSSGQGAYTGELFF

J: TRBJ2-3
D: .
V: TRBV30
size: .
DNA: TGTGCCTGGAGTCCGATGACGGCCAAAAGGTCTGATACGCAGTATTTT
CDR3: CAWSPMTAKRSDTQYF

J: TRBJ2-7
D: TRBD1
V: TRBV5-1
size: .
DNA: TGCGCCAGCAGCTTACAGGGGACCGACGAGCAGTACTTC
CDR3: CASSLQGTDEQYF

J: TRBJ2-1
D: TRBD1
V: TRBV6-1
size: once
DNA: TGTGCCAGCAGTGGGATGACAGGGGGCTCCTACAATGAGCAGTTCTTC
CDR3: CASSGMTGGSYNEQFF

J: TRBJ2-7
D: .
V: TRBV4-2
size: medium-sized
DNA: TGTGCCAGCAGCCAGGGCTCCTTAGACCAGGACGGCGAGCAGTACTTC
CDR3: CASSQGSLDQDGEQYF

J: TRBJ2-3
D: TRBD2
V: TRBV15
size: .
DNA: TGTGCCACCAGCAGAGATGGACTAGCGGTGAACACAGATACGCAGTATTTT
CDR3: CATSRDGLAVNTDTQYF

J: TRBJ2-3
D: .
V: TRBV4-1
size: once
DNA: TGCGCCAGCAGCCAAGGGTCAGATACGCAGTATTTT
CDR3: CASSQGSDTQYF

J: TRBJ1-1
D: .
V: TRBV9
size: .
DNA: TGTGCCAGCAGCGAGGTTGGCAGCCTGAACACTGAAGCTTTCTTT
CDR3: CASSEVGSLNTEAFF